What follows are 23 T cell receptor beta chains derived from one specimen sequenced in a study of blood T cell repertoires in COVID-19. Libraries were prepared by immunoSEQ multiplex PCR; TCRdb keeps only in-frame clonotypes and omits some of them. The table records about 230,000 clones, around four fifths of them present only once. The sequenced sample consisted of peripheral blood. These receptors came from a woman between 65 and 79 years old with active or convalescent COVID-19.

V usage is TRBV28 and J usage is TRBJ1-2; unclear D gene. The CDR3 spans 14 residues. V shed 5 bases and J shed 7 bases, with 17 bases lying between them. Germline assignment: CDR1 MDHEN and CDR2 SYDVKM. CDR3 nucleotide sequence: TGTGCCAGCAGTCCGGGTGGCCCTTCGGGTGGCTACACCTTC. Encoded protein: CASSPGGPSGGYTF.

This clone has just a few counts. This chain connects TRBV6-2 or TRBV6-3 to TRBJ2-2; 11 bases align to TRBD1. The CDR3 is 15 amino acids. Unmatched junction bases numbered 4, after V lost 6 bases and J lost 4 bases. In germline, CDR1 is MNHEY, CDR2 SVGEGT. The CDR3 bases are TGTGCCAGCAGCGGACAGGGGGCCTTCACCGGGGAGCTGTTTTTT. It is translated as CASSGQGAFTGELFF.

V and J are TRBV4-2 and TRBJ1-2; D uncertain. Deletions cut 0 bases from V and 5 bases from J, with 19 bases between. CDR3 length: 17 residues. CDR1 and CDR2 from the germline V gene are LGHNA and YNFKEQ. The CDR3 sequence is CASSQDHTAGAGYGYTF. CDR3 DNA sequence: TGTGCCAGCAGCCAAGATCATACAGCAGGCGCAGGATATGGCTACACCTTC.

V usage is TRBV30 and J usage is TRBJ1-2, with D possibly matching TRBD1 (5 bases). V gave up 5 bases and J gave up 2 bases, with 15 bases separating them. Germline CDR1 reads GTSNPN; CDR2 reads SVGIG (reference sequence). The CDR3 has 14 residues. The CDR3 region has the DNA TGTGCCTGGGCCCTGGGGGGGGAGAACTATGGCTACACCTTC. Residues: CAWALGGENYGYTF.

The chain employs TRBV30 and TRBJ1-2; a possible D gene is TRBD1 (6 bases). Germline-derived CDR1 and CDR2 are GTSNPN and SVGIG (reference sequence). Trimming shortened V by 4 bases and J by 6 bases, and 15 bases separated the two germline ends. The CDR3 totals 13 residues. CDR3 in amino acids: CAWTRTGRDGYTF. The CDR3 bases are TGTGCCTGGACCAGAACAGGGCGAGATGGCTACACCTTC.

The chain combines TRBV19 with TRBJ2-3; 9 bases align to TRBD1. The trim removed 5 bases at V and 0 bases at J, leaving 6 bases unmatched. The CDR3 length is 16 residues. CDR1 and CDR2 from the germline V gene are LNHDA and SQIVND (reference sequence). CDR3 nucleotide sequence: TGTGCCAGTAGTCGGACAGGGGCCCTTAGCACAGATACGCAGTATTTT. It translates to CASSRTGALSTDTQYF. Looking up the rest from reference TRBV19 and TRBJ2-3 gives the full variable domain: DGGITQSPKYLFRKEGQNVTLSCEQNLNHDAMYWYRQDPGQGLRLIYYSQIVNDFQKGDIAEGYSVSREKKESFPLTVTSAQKNPTAFYLCASSRTGALSTDTQYFGPGTRLTVL.

V and J are TRBV7-8 and TRBJ1-1; D uncertain. The CDR3 runs to 13 residues. Germline V CDR1 and CDR2: SGHVS, FQNEAQ. V was trimmed by 4 bases and J by 1 base, leaving 7 bases between them. CDR3 nucleotides: TGTGCCAGCAGCTCAAACAGGAACACTGAAGCTTTCTTT. Translated, it gives CASSSNRNTEAFF.

The chain joins TRBV11-2 to TRBJ2-3, with TRBD1 identical over 9 bases. This CDR3 comprises 16 residues. With V trimmed by 1 base and J by 0 bases, 2 bases remained unmatched. CDR1 is SGHAT, CDR2 FQNNGV, per germline. This CDR3 is CASSLAGQGSTDTQYF. Here the CDR3 DNA reads TGTGCCAGCAGCTTAGCGGGACAGGGTAGCACAGATACGCAGTATTTT.

The chain joins TRBV19 to TRBJ1-6; D may be TRBD1 (6 bases). The V gene lost 7 bases and the J gene lost 11 bases, with 15 bases spanning the gap. Germline V gene lookup returns CDR1 LNHDA and CDR2 SQIVND (reference sequence). CDR3 length: 13 residues. The CDR3 region is CASTFTGNPPLHF. The CDR3 coding sequence is TGTGCCAGTACCTTCACAGGGAATCCACCCCTCCACTTT.

The gene calls are TRBV5-1 and TRBJ2-5, with 8 bases fitting TRBD2. CDR1 and CDR2 from the germline V gene are SGHRS and YFSETQ. V lost 5 bases, J lost 1 base, and 7 bases stayed unmatched. This CDR3 has 15 amino acids. The CDR3 DNA reads TGCGCCAGCAGGGGGCTAGCGGGCTCCCAAGAGACCCAGTACTTC. Its translation is CASRGLAGSQETQYF.

V usage is TRBV9 and J usage is TRBJ1-1; D is unresolved. The germline V gene encodes CDR1 SGDLS and CDR2 YYNGEE. The V and J ends lost 0 bases and 0 bases respectively, with 9 bases between them. This CDR3 has 15 residues. CDR3 region: CASSVDRRMNTEAFF. The CDR3 DNA is TGTGCCAGCAGCGTAGATCGGAGGATGAACACTGAAGCTTTCTTT.

The rearrangement uses TRBV30 and TRBJ1-2; D not resolved. CDR1 GTSNPN and CDR2 SVGIG come from the germline V gene (reference sequence). This CDR3 region has 14 residues. The V end was cut by 2 bases, the J end by 5 bases, with 15 bases between. The CDR3 DNA follows: TGTGCCTGGAGTACGAATAGCCTCCCTTATGGCTACACCTTC. It specifies CAWSTNSLPYGYTF.

The chain has TRBV12-3 or TRBV12-4 and TRBJ1-4; no clear D gene. V lost 6 bases, J lost 8 bases, and 13 bases lay in between. The CDR3 has 13 amino acids. The CDR3 DNA reads as TGTGCCAGCAGCCTCAACAGTTACGAAAAACTGTTTTTT. Protein product: CASSLNSYEKLFF.

V usage is TRBV18 and J usage is TRBJ2-2; weak D call: TRBD2 (5 bases). The CDR3 runs 14 residues. Germline loops: CDR1 KGHSH, CDR2 LQKENI. Trimming took off 6 bases at V and 5 bases at J, with 13 bases between the two ends. CDR3 amino acids: CASSPGERTGELFF. The CDR3 DNA reads as TGTGCCAGCTCGCCCGGGGAACGGACCGGGGAGCTGTTTTTT. Supplemented by reference TRBV18 and TRBJ2-2, the full variable domain reads NAGVMQNPRHLVRRRGQEARLRCSPMKGHSHVYWYRQLPEEGLKFMVYLQKENIIDESGMPKERFSAEFPKEGPSILRIQQVVRGDSAAYFCASSPGERTGELFFGEGSRLTVL.

The rearrangement uses TRBV5-1 and TRBJ2-7, with TRBD2 as a possible D gene (7 bases). CDR3 length: 16 residues. V was cut by 2 bases and J by 7 bases, with 22 bases left in between. Germline V gives CDR1 SGHRS, CDR2 YFSETQ. This CDR3 reads CASSFTGTTGSGEQYF. In DNA, the CDR3 is TGCGCCAGCAGCTTCACCGGGACTACAGGGTCGGGAGAGCAGTACTTC. The full variable domain, completed using reference TRBV5-1 and TRBJ2-7, is KAGVTQTPRYLIKTRGQQVTLSCSPISGHRSVSWYQQTPGQGLQFLFEYFSETQRNKGNFPGRFSGRQFSNSRSEMNVSTLELGDSALYLCASSFTGTTGSGEQYFGPGTRLTVT.

J is TRBJ2-3 and V is TRBV28; the match to TRBD2 covers 10 bases. J gave up 6 bases and V 7 bases, and 16 bases lay outside the gene matches. There are 17 residues in the CDR3. Germline assignment: CDR1 MDHEN and CDR2 SYDVKM. CDR3 coding DNA: TGTGCCAGCAAAAAGCCCCTAGCGGGGGTGGGGGGGGATACGCAGTATTTT. Protein product: CASKKPLAGVGGDTQYF.

The chain links TRBV5-1 to TRBJ1-4; a weak D match, TRBD1 (6 bases). V was clipped by 2 bases and J by 6 bases, with 11 bases between them. In germline, CDR1 is SGHRS, CDR2 YFSETQ. This CDR3 comprises 14 residues. The CDR3 loop is CASSFTGLDEKLFF. In DNA form, the CDR3 reads TGCGCCAGCAGCTTTACAGGGTTAGATGAAAAACTGTTTTTT.

This chain links TRBV5-1 with TRBJ2-3; no clear D gene. Per germline, CDR1 SGHRS and CDR2 YFSETQ. The CDR3 sequence is 13 residues long. V was cut by 4 bases and J by 1 base, with 7 bases left in between. CDR3 bases: TGCGCCAGCAGCACGCCGGGCACAGATACGCAGTATTTT. This sequence encodes CASSTPGTDTQYF.

The genes are TRBV10-3 and TRBJ1-3; tentatively, D is TRBD1 (6 bases). This CDR3 has 17 amino acids. CDR1 and CDR2 (germline): ENHRY, SYGVKD. Trimming removed 4 bases at V and 2 bases at J, with 18 bases between. This CDR3 reads CAISAGGSGAAGNTIYF. CDR3 nucleotides: TGTGCCATCAGTGCGGGGGGTTCAGGGGCGGCTGGAAACACCATATATTTT.

The chain is built from TRBV29-1 and TRBJ1-2, with 7 bases that match TRBD1. J gave up 6 bases and V 5 bases, and 3 bases lay outside the gene matches. Germline V gene sequence: CDR1 SQVTM, CDR2 ANQGSEA. The length of the CDR3 is 11 residues. Written as DNA, the CDR3 is TGCAGCGTTCAACAGGGGCATGGCTACACCTTC. Its translation is CSVQQGHGYTF.

This chain links TRBV27 with TRBJ2-5; weak D call: TRBD1 (5 bases). The V end was cut by 6 bases, the J end by 4 bases, with 9 bases between. Germline CDR1 MNHEY, CDR2 SMNVEV (reference sequence). There are 12 residues in the CDR3. As DNA, the CDR3 is TGTGCCAGCAGCCCCCAGGGAGAGACCCAGTACTTC. Protein product: CASSPQGETQYF.

This rearrangement joins TRBV6-2 or TRBV6-3 to TRBJ1-3; D is unresolved. Germline V gene lookup returns CDR1 MNHEY and CDR2 SVGEGT. V shed 6 bases and J shed 0 bases, with 15 bases lying between them. The CDR3 is made up of 16 amino acids. CDR3 in DNA: TGTGCCAGCAGCCCTGAGGTGGCCATCTCTGGAAACACCATATATTTT. Translated: CASSPEVAISGNTIYF.

This clone appeared a single time. The rearrangement uses TRBV5-5 and TRBJ2-7, with 9 bases matching TRBD1. Germline assignment: CDR1 SGHKS and CDR2 YYEKEE (reference sequence). This CDR3 region has 14 residues. V trimming: 7 bases; J trimming: 3 bases; junction bases outside the gene matches: 8. CDR3 loop: CASALGQGVYEQYF. Here the CDR3 DNA reads TGTGCCAGCGCGTTGGGACAGGGTGTCTACGAGCAGTACTTC.